Listed below are T cell receptor beta chains from one sample, sequenced in a study of T cell responses to AZD1222 COVID-19 vaccine. Data came from immunoSEQ multiplex PCR; TCRdb stores just in-frame clones and leaves some out. The table includes 150,000 or so clones, just under 95% detected once. This specimen was peripheral blood, taken on day 0 of AZD1222 vaccination. Every receptor here comes from an adult in good health. CDR3s include the opening cysteine and the closing phenylalanine or tryptophan.

J gene: TRBJ1-2; CDR3 length: 14; V gene: TRBV30; CDR3 protein: CALTPGRGGYGYTF
J gene: TRBJ1-1; CDR3 length: 13; V gene: TRBV19; CDR3 protein: CASSRTVNTEAFF
J gene: TRBJ1-3; CDR3 length: 17; V gene: TRBV4-2; CDR3 protein: CASSQEVRADSGNTIYF
J gene: TRBJ1-3; CDR3 length: 20; V gene: TRBV27; CDR3 protein: CASSLWRPDRGAFSGNTIYF
J gene: TRBJ2-1; CDR3 length: 14; V gene: TRBV28; CDR3 protein: CASSLTSGMYEQFF
J gene: TRBJ1-5; CDR3 length: 9; V gene: TRBV19; CDR3 protein: CATGQPQHF
J gene: TRBJ2-1; CDR3 length: 15; V gene: TRBV18; CDR3 protein: CASSPPLAGYNEQFF
J gene: TRBJ1-2; CDR3 length: 14; V gene: TRBV5-4; CDR3 protein: CASSLDGSNYGYTF
J gene: TRBJ1-2; CDR3 length: 18; V gene: TRBV5-5; CDR3 protein: CASSSDAPSRWNIAGYTF
J gene: TRBJ2-7; CDR3 length: 16; V gene: TRBV28; CDR3 protein: CASSQTDRGPSYEQYF
J gene: TRBJ1-5; CDR3 length: 13; V gene: TRBV6-5; CDR3 protein: CASTLTLNQPQHF
J gene: TRBJ2-1; CDR3 length: 15; V gene: TRBV5-1; CDR3 protein: CASSILAGAYNEQFF
J gene: TRBJ1-2; CDR3 length: 14; V gene: TRBV27; CDR3 protein: CASSPYPRDYGYTF
J gene: TRBJ2-7; CDR3 length: 17; V gene: TRBV2; CDR3 protein: CASSLILRVPYFYEQYF
J gene: TRBJ1-6; CDR3 length: 15; V gene: TRBV7-9; CDR3 protein: CASSQSSSYNSPLHF
J gene: TRBJ1-4; CDR3 length: 17; V gene: TRBV9; CDR3 protein: CASSPDRAPATNEKLFF
J gene: TRBJ1-5; CDR3 length: 15; V gene: TRBV19; CDR3 protein: CASLGQGGSNQPQHF
J gene: TRBJ1-2; CDR3 length: 13; V gene: TRBV5-1; CDR3 protein: CASSLQDRDGYTF